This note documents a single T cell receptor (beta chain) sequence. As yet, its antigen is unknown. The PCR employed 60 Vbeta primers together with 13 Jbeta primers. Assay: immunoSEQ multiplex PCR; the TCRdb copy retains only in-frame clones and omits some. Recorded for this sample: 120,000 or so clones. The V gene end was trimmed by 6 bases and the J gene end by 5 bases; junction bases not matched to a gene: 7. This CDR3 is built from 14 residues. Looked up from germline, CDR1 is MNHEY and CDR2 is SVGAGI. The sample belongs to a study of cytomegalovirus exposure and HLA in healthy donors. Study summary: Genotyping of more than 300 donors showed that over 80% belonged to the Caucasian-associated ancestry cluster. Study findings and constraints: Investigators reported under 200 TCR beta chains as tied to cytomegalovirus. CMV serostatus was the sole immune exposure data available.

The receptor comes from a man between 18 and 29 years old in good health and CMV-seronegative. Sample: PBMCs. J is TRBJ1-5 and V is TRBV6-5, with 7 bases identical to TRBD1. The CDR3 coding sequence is TGTGCCAGCAGGGAAAGACAGGGCTATCAGCCCCAGCATTTT. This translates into CASRERQGYQPQHF.